This entry describes one TCR beta chain. Its antigen is as yet unknown. An end of the junction differs from the germline gene, which may be a read error. This sample was included in a study of CD8+ T cells in alopecia areata. Study context: Treated individuals took tofacitinib by mouth, 5 to 10 mg twice daily. Tofacitinib dosing lasted 6 to 18 months, which was then followed by 6 months off drug. Study-level points and caveats: Higher clonality was seen in lesional scalp than in normal scalp, especially in alopecia totalis/universalis. Scalp sample sequencing also detects resident alphabeta T cells of normal skin.

Extracted RNA was reverse transcribed into cDNA, the sequencing template. The protocol was immunoSEQ multiplex PCR, while the TCRdb copy is restricted to in-frame clones and leaves out a portion. The sample carries hundreds of thousands of clones, 50% to 70% recorded once. This TCR was recovered from a human donor with alopecia areata. Source: CD4+ T cells sorted from blood, taken at week 0.

DNA of the CDR3: TGTGCCATCAGTGTGAGGGGGGGTGTGGTTGGCACAGATACGCAGTATTTT. Amino acid sequence: CAISVRGGVVGTDTQYF. The V and J genes are TRBV6-1 and TRBJ2-3; D perhaps matches TRBD2 (7 bases). The germline gives CDR1 MNHNS, CDR2 SASEGT. The CDR3 has 17 amino acids.